These T cell receptor beta chains were read from a single sample in a study of blood T cell repertoires in COVID-19. Here immunoSEQ multiplex PCR was the method, and the copy in TCRdb shows in-frame clones only, minus some. The table shows around 700,000 clones, with 75% to 90% occurring only once. Sequencing was done on a sample of peripheral blood. Receptors were obtained from a woman between 18 and 29 years old with acute or convalescent COVID-19. Both conserved end residues are part of each CDR3. The D gene is left open where the match is weak. Not every row has a clone size; where given, it reads once, few, many or a size class.

v_call: TRBV19
clone_size: NA
d_call: NA
j_call: TRBJ2-7
cdr3_nt: TGTGCCAGTAGCGCTACCGGGACATGGATCTACGAGCAGTACTTC
cdr3_aa: CASSATGTWIYEQYF

v_call: TRBV28
clone_size: once
d_call: TRBD2
j_call: TRBJ2-1
cdr3_nt: TGTGCCAGCAGTCCCCTTGAAGCGGGGGGCTATGAGCAGTTCTTC
cdr3_aa: CASSPLEAGGYEQFF

v_call: TRBV6-2/TRBV6-3
clone_size: NA
d_call: NA
j_call: TRBJ1-5
cdr3_nt: TGTGCCAGCAGTCCGAGGGGGGGGCGCAGCCAGCCCCAGCATTTT
cdr3_aa: CASSPRGGRSQPQHF

v_call: TRBV7-9
clone_size: NA
d_call: TRBD1
j_call: TRBJ1-1
cdr3_nt: TGTGCCAGCAGTGGGGACAGAAAAAACACTGAAGCTTTCTTT
cdr3_aa: CASSGDRKNTEAFF

v_call: TRBV24-1
clone_size: once
d_call: NA
j_call: TRBJ1-5
cdr3_nt: TGTGCCACCAGTGATCGGGGGTCCTTAAATCAGCCCCAGCATTTT
cdr3_aa: CATSDRGSLNQPQHF

v_call: TRBV24-1
clone_size: NA
d_call: NA
j_call: TRBJ2-3
cdr3_nt: TGTGCCACCAGTGATTTGTGGGGGGTCACAAAAGATACGCAGTATTTT
cdr3_aa: CATSDLWGVTKDTQYF

v_call: TRBV19
clone_size: NA
d_call: TRBD1
j_call: TRBJ1-5
cdr3_nt: TGTGCCAGTAGTATACTAGGGGGCGCGAATCAGCCCCAGCATTTT
cdr3_aa: CASSILGGANQPQHF

v_call: TRBV5-6
clone_size: NA
d_call: NA
j_call: TRBJ1-1
cdr3_nt: TGTGCCAGCAGCTCCGAGGTGATGAACACTGAAGCTTTCTTT
cdr3_aa: CASSSEVMNTEAFF

v_call: TRBV7-3
clone_size: NA
d_call: TRBD1
j_call: TRBJ1-2
cdr3_nt: TGTGCCAGCAGCTTAGGCAGGGGGGTTGGCTACACCTTC
cdr3_aa: CASSLGRGVGYTF

v_call: TRBV6-5
clone_size: NA
d_call: NA
j_call: TRBJ2-7
cdr3_nt: TGTGCCAGCAGCTCGGTCGGGTCGGAGCAGTACTTC
cdr3_aa: CASSSVGSEQYF

v_call: TRBV19
clone_size: NA
d_call: NA
j_call: TRBJ2-7
cdr3_nt: TGTGCCAGTAGCCGGGGTCGCTCCTACGAGCAGTACTTC
cdr3_aa: CASSRGRSYEQYF

v_call: TRBV9
clone_size: NA
d_call: TRBD2
j_call: TRBJ2-3
cdr3_nt: TGTGCCAGCAGCCAAATGGGGACTACACTCACAGATACGCAGTATTTT
cdr3_aa: CASSQMGTTLTDTQYF

v_call: TRBV11-2
clone_size: NA
d_call: NA
j_call: TRBJ2-6
cdr3_nt: TGTGCCAGCAGCTTAGATGTGTTCGGCTCTGGGGCCAACGTCCTGACTTTC
cdr3_aa: CASSLDVFGSGANVLTF

v_call: TRBV9
clone_size: NA
d_call: NA
j_call: TRBJ2-7
cdr3_nt: TGTGCCAGCAGCGGGACAGTGGGGGAGCAGTACTTC
cdr3_aa: CASSGTVGEQYF

v_call: TRBV13
clone_size: NA
d_call: NA
j_call: TRBJ1-2
cdr3_nt: TGTGCCAGCAGCTCAGGGGTAGGAGGCTATGGCTACACCTTC
cdr3_aa: CASSSGVGGYGYTF

v_call: TRBV6-5
clone_size: NA
d_call: NA
j_call: TRBJ1-2
cdr3_nt: TGTGCCAGCTTTGGGCAGGGGTATGGCTACACCTTC
cdr3_aa: CASFGQGYGYTF

v_call: TRBV10-3
clone_size: NA
d_call: TRBD1
j_call: TRBJ2-5
cdr3_nt: TGTGCCATCAGTGAGGGACAGGGGGCCGCAGGGGGAGAGACCCAGTACTTC
cdr3_aa: CAISEGQGAAGGETQYF

v_call: TRBV3-1/TRBV3-2
clone_size: NA
d_call: NA
j_call: TRBJ1-2
cdr3_nt: TGTGCCAGCAGCCAAGCTCAAGGAGGTTTTCGCTATGGCTACACCTTC
cdr3_aa: CASSQAQGGFRYGYTF

v_call: TRBV6-5
clone_size: NA
d_call: NA
j_call: TRBJ1-2
cdr3_nt: TGTGCCAGCAGTCCTGGAGAGACCTATGGCTACACCTTC
cdr3_aa: CASSPGETYGYTF

v_call: TRBV2
clone_size: NA
d_call: NA
j_call: TRBJ1-2
cdr3_nt: TGTGCCAGCAGCAGGGGTCGTAACTATGGCTACACCTTC
cdr3_aa: CASSRGRNYGYTF

v_call: TRBV15
clone_size: NA
d_call: NA
j_call: TRBJ1-2
cdr3_nt: TGTGCCACCAGCAGAGATCGTTTCGGGGGAGATTCCAACTATGGCTACACCTTC
cdr3_aa: CATSRDRFGGDSNYGYTF

v_call: TRBV7-2
clone_size: NA
d_call: NA
j_call: TRBJ1-2
cdr3_nt: TGTGCCAGCAGCCTACTCCGGGGGGAGTATGGCTACACCTTC
cdr3_aa: CASSLLRGEYGYTF

v_call: TRBV7-9
clone_size: NA
d_call: TRBD1
j_call: TRBJ2-7
cdr3_nt: TGTGCCAGCAGCTTTACAGGGGCCCAATACGAGCAGTACTTC
cdr3_aa: CASSFTGAQYEQYF

v_call: TRBV12-5
clone_size: NA
d_call: TRBD1
j_call: TRBJ1-3
cdr3_nt: TGTGCTAGTGGTTCCGACAGGGCGGAATGGCGAAACACCATATATTTT
cdr3_aa: CASGSDRAEWRNTIYF

v_call: TRBV4-1
clone_size: few
d_call: NA
j_call: TRBJ1-3
cdr3_nt: TGCGCCAGCAGCCAAGTTGCAGTCCCCACCATATATTTT
cdr3_aa: CASSQVAVPTIYF

v_call: TRBV24-1
clone_size: NA
d_call: NA
j_call: TRBJ1-1
cdr3_nt: TGTGCCACCAGTCGAGGTCGGGGGACTGAAGCTTTCTTT
cdr3_aa: CATSRGRGTEAFF

v_call: TRBV3-1/TRBV3-2
clone_size: once
d_call: TRBD1
j_call: TRBJ1-2
cdr3_nt: TGTGCCAGCAGACTTGGACAGGGCGCAGGCTACACCTTC
cdr3_aa: CASRLGQGAGYTF

v_call: TRBV4-2
clone_size: NA
d_call: TRBD1
j_call: TRBJ1-2
cdr3_nt: TGTGCCAGCAGCCGAGAACAGGGGGCGCTTCACCCTAACTATGGCTACACCTTC
cdr3_aa: CASSREQGALHPNYGYTF

v_call: TRBV28
clone_size: NA
d_call: TRBD1
j_call: TRBJ1-1
cdr3_nt: TGTGCCAGCAGTTTAGCCGGGACAGTGAACACTGAAGCTTTCTTT
cdr3_aa: CASSLAGTVNTEAFF

v_call: TRBV19
clone_size: NA
d_call: TRBD1
j_call: TRBJ2-7
cdr3_nt: TGTGCCAGTGGCCGGGACAGGGACTACGAGCAGTACTTC
cdr3_aa: CASGRDRDYEQYF

v_call: TRBV5-5
clone_size: NA
d_call: NA
j_call: TRBJ1-2
cdr3_nt: TGTGCCAGCAGCCCGGATAGGGGCCTCTATGGCTACACCTTC
cdr3_aa: CASSPDRGLYGYTF

v_call: TRBV11-2
clone_size: NA
d_call: TRBD1
j_call: TRBJ1-2
cdr3_nt: TGTGCCAGCAGACGTACAGGGGGATCTTTCTACACCTTC
cdr3_aa: CASRRTGGSFYTF

v_call: TRBV19
clone_size: NA
d_call: TRBD1
j_call: TRBJ1-2
cdr3_nt: TGTGCCAGTAGCCCCTCGGGACAGGGATATGGCTACACCTTC
cdr3_aa: CASSPSGQGYGYTF

v_call: TRBV2
clone_size: NA
d_call: NA
j_call: TRBJ2-7
cdr3_nt: TGTGCCAGCTCTTTAGGGGCAGCGTACGAGCAGTACTTC
cdr3_aa: CASSLGAAYEQYF

v_call: TRBV5-1
clone_size: once
d_call: NA
j_call: TRBJ1-2
cdr3_nt: TGCGCCAGCAGCTTGGATTCGGCAGGATATGGCTACACCTTC
cdr3_aa: CASSLDSAGYGYTF

v_call: TRBV5-1
clone_size: NA
d_call: TRBD1
j_call: TRBJ1-2
cdr3_nt: TGCGCCAGCAGCTTGAGTCGGACAGGGCGTGTATTCCGAGCTAACTATGGCTACACCTTC
cdr3_aa: CASSLSRTGRVFRANYGYTF

v_call: TRBV4-1
clone_size: NA
d_call: NA
j_call: TRBJ2-7
cdr3_nt: TGCGCCAGCAGCCAAGGGGGACAAGGTCATGTTGAGCAGTACTTC
cdr3_aa: CASSQGGQGHVEQYF

v_call: TRBV28
clone_size: NA
d_call: TRBD1
j_call: TRBJ1-2
cdr3_nt: TGTGCCAGCCACGTTGTTCCGGGACAGGGGGCAGAAGGCTACACCTTC
cdr3_aa: CASHVVPGQGAEGYTF

v_call: TRBV30
clone_size: few
d_call: TRBD1
j_call: TRBJ1-2
cdr3_nt: TGTGCCTGGAGTGACCGGACAGGCAAGTACACCTTC
cdr3_aa: CAWSDRTGKYTF

v_call: TRBV9
clone_size: NA
d_call: TRBD1
j_call: TRBJ1-2
cdr3_nt: TGTGCCAGCCAGGGGACAGGGGGCGCGGCTGGCTACACCTTC
cdr3_aa: CASQGTGGAAGYTF

v_call: TRBV7-2
clone_size: NA
d_call: NA
j_call: TRBJ1-6
cdr3_nt: TGTGCCAGCAGCTACCGCAACAGGGCCTTTTGGTCACCCCTCCACTTT
cdr3_aa: CASSYRNRAFWSPLHF

v_call: TRBV7-3
clone_size: NA
d_call: NA
j_call: TRBJ1-2
cdr3_nt: TGTGCCAGCAGTCTTCGAGGGCGTAATGGCTACACCTTC
cdr3_aa: CASSLRGRNGYTF

v_call: TRBV30
clone_size: NA
d_call: NA
j_call: TRBJ1-2
cdr3_nt: TGTGCCTGGATGGGGGGATTTGACGATGGCTACACCTTC
cdr3_aa: CAWMGGFDDGYTF

v_call: TRBV18
clone_size: NA
d_call: NA
j_call: TRBJ1-2
cdr3_nt: TGTGCCAGCTCCCCCGACAGAAACTATGGCTACACCTTC
cdr3_aa: CASSPDRNYGYTF

v_call: TRBV5-6
clone_size: NA
d_call: NA
j_call: TRBJ2-6
cdr3_nt: TGTGCCAGCAGACTTCTTTCTGGGGCCAACGTCCTGACTTTC
cdr3_aa: CASRLLSGANVLTF

v_call: TRBV18
clone_size: NA
d_call: NA
j_call: TRBJ1-2
cdr3_nt: TGTGCCAGCTCACCTAGGGCGGGTGATGGCTACACCTTC
cdr3_aa: CASSPRAGDGYTF

v_call: TRBV6-2/TRBV6-3
clone_size: NA
d_call: NA
j_call: TRBJ2-7
cdr3_nt: TGTGCCAGCAGTTACACTAAACCAACCTACGAGCAGTACTTC
cdr3_aa: CASSYTKPTYEQYF

v_call: TRBV2
clone_size: NA
d_call: NA
j_call: TRBJ1-3
cdr3_nt: TGTGCCAGCGAAAAATCAGGGTCCGGAAACACCATATATTTT
cdr3_aa: CASEKSGSGNTIYF

v_call: TRBV2
clone_size: NA
d_call: NA
j_call: TRBJ1-5
cdr3_nt: TGTGCCAGCAGTGATGATGGGCTCCCCCAGCCCCAGCATTTT
cdr3_aa: CASSDDGLPQPQHF

v_call: TRBV18
clone_size: NA
d_call: NA
j_call: TRBJ2-3
cdr3_nt: TGTGCCAGCTCCCTCCGCAGCGCCGGATGCACAGATACGCAGTATTTT
cdr3_aa: CASSLRSAGCTDTQYF

v_call: TRBV25-1
clone_size: NA
d_call: TRBD1
j_call: TRBJ1-6
cdr3_nt: TGTGCCAGCAACTCTCCCGGGACAGGGGCCTCACCCCTCCACTTT
cdr3_aa: CASNSPGTGASPLHF

v_call: TRBV10-2
clone_size: NA
d_call: NA
j_call: TRBJ1-2
cdr3_nt: TGCGCCAGCAGTGAGCAGGGTGTCAGTGGCTACACCTTC
cdr3_aa: CASSEQGVSGYTF

v_call: TRBV27
clone_size: NA
d_call: NA
j_call: TRBJ1-6
cdr3_nt: TGTGCCAGCAGTTTACGGACATATAGCTCCTATAATTCACCCCTCCACTTT
cdr3_aa: CASSLRTYSSYNSPLHF

v_call: TRBV7-2
clone_size: NA
d_call: NA
j_call: TRBJ1-1
cdr3_nt: TGTGCCAGCAGCTCCCAGCGAAACACTGAAGCTTTCTTT
cdr3_aa: CASSSQRNTEAFF